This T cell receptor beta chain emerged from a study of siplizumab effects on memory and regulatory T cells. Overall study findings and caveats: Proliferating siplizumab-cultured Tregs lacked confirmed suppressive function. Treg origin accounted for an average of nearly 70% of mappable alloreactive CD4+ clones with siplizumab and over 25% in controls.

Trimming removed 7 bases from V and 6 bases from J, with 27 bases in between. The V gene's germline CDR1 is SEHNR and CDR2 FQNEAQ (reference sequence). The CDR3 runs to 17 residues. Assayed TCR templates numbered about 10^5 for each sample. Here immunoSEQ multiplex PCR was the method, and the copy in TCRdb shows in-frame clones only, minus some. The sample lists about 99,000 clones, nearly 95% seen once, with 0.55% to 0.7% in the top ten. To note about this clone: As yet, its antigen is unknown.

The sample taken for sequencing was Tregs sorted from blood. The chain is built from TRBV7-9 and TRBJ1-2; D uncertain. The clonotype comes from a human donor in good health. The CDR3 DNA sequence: TGTGCCAGCACCAAAGCGTTTATTGGCGGTAGAGGGCATGGCTACACCTTC. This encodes CASTKAFIGGRGHGYTF.